These 20 T cell receptor beta chains came from one sample sequenced in a study of cytomegalovirus exposure and HLA in healthy donors. The primer mix had 60 Vbeta and 13 Jbeta primers. The assay was immunoSEQ multiplex PCR, and TCRdb's table has in-frame clones only and misses some. The sample consists of around 190,000 clones, roughly 80% of them appearing once. Material for sequencing was PBMCs. The receptors were sampled from a woman in her 30s in good health and CMV-seropositive.

The chain carries TRBV6-6 and TRBJ2-1, with 11 bases fitting TRBD2. CDR1 MNHNY and CDR2 SVGAGI come from the germline V gene (reference sequence). This CDR3 contains 15 residues. V was pared by 5 bases and J by 6 bases, with 6 bases of the junction left unmatched. CDR3 DNA sequence: TGTGCCAGCAGTGTCTCAACTAGCGGGAGCAATGAGCAGTTCTTC. Its protein is CASSVSTSGSNEQFF.

The gene calls are TRBV19 and TRBJ1-1, with 8 bases that match TRBD1. V lost 3 bases, J lost 0 bases, and 6 bases stayed unmatched. Germline CDR1 reads LNHDA; CDR2 reads SQIVND (reference sequence). The CDR3 has 16 amino acids. The CDR3 DNA follows: TGTGCCAGTAGTATGGGGGCAGGGGGCTTGAACACTGAAGCTTTCTTT. Amino acids: CASSMGAGGLNTEAFF.

The chain employs TRBV19 and TRBJ1-4, with D perhaps TRBD1 (6 bases). Germline assignment: CDR1 LNHDA and CDR2 SQIVND (reference sequence). The CDR3 sequence is 15 residues long. V lost 5 bases, J lost 3 bases, and 13 bases lay in between. The CDR3 protein is CASSSPGTSNEKLFF. The CDR3 coding sequence is TGTGCCAGTAGTTCGCCCGGGACATCTAATGAAAAACTGTTTTTT.

V usage is TRBV27 and J usage is TRBJ2-7, with a weak D call TRBD2 (5 bases). Per the germline V gene, CDR1 is MNHEY and CDR2 is SMNVEV (reference sequence). The V end was cut by 5 bases, the J end by 7 bases, with 21 bases between. The CDR3 has 15 amino acids. CDR3 sequence (DNA): TGTGCCAGCAGTGGAAAACCGGGGATGCCTGGGGAGCAGTACTTC. Translation gives CASSGKPGMPGEQYF.

In this sample, this clone turned up a few times. This rearrangement joins TRBV19 to TRBJ1-2, with TRBD1 matching 7 bases. The germline V gene encodes CDR1 LNHDA and CDR2 SQIVND (reference sequence). This CDR3 comprises 13 residues. V shed 6 bases, J shed 9 bases, and the junction held 10 bases outside the gene matches. The CDR3 nucleotides are TGTGCCAGTAGCCCAGACAGGGACAGCAGCTACACCTTC. This sequence encodes CASSPDRDSSYTF. Using reference TRBV19 and TRBJ1-2 for the parts outside the CDR3, the full variable domain is DGGITQSPKYLFRKEGQNVTLSCEQNLNHDAMYWYRQDPGQGLRLIYYSQIVNDFQKGDIAEGYSVSREKKESFPLTVTSAQKNPTAFYLCASSPDRDSSYTFGSGTRLTVV.

The chain recombines TRBV5-6 with TRBJ2-3; 10 nucleotides agree with TRBD1. Germline trimming cut 0 bases from V and 7 bases from J; bases unmatched to any gene: 14. The CDR3 contains 18 residues. In germline, CDR1 is SGHDT, CDR2 YYEEEE. CDR3 in DNA: TGTGCCAGCAGCTTGGGTGAGACTAGGACAGGGGGGGAGCATACGCAGTATTTT. Translation: CASSLGETRTGGEHTQYF.

V is TRBV18 and J is TRBJ1-1; D perhaps matches TRBD1 (5 bases). This CDR3 is built from 14 residues. Germline V CDR1 and CDR2: KGHSH, LQKENI. V was pared by 6 bases and J by 0 bases, with 11 bases between. CDR3 amino acids: CASSYQGMNTEAFF. The DNA of the CDR3 is TGTGCCAGCTCGTACCAGGGTATGAACACTGAAGCTTTCTTT. Complete variable domain (other parts from reference TRBV18 and TRBJ1-1): NAGVMQNPRHLVRRRGQEARLRCSPMKGHSHVYWYRQLPEEGLKFMVYLQKENIIDESGMPKERFSAEFPKEGPSILRIQQVVRGDSAAYFCASSYQGMNTEAFFGQGTRLTVV.

The chain couples TRBV4-1 to TRBJ2-3; a weak D match, TRBD1 (6 bases). V gave up 1 base and J gave up 2 bases, with 10 bases separating them. Germline CDR1 and CDR2: MGHRA and YSYEKL. CDR3 length: 15 amino acids. This chain's CDR3 is CASSQGGTNTDTQYF. As DNA, the CDR3 is TGCGCCAGCAGCCAAGGGGGGACAAACACAGATACGCAGTATTTT.

The chain recombines TRBV7-2 with TRBJ2-3; 7 bases line up with TRBD2. This CDR3 contains 15 residues. J was trimmed by 6 bases and V by 5 bases; bases with no gene match: 11. Germline CDR1 SGHTA, CDR2 FQGNSA. DNA of the CDR3: TGTGCCAGCAGCACCCTAGCGGTTCCGAAGGATACGCAGTATTTT. This codes for CASSTLAVPKDTQYF.

V gene TRBV7-9 combines with J gene TRBJ1-2, with 7 bases matching TRBD1. This CDR3 contains 13 residues. Germline V gene sequence: CDR1 SEHNR, CDR2 FQNEAQ (reference sequence). The trim removed 4 bases at V and 4 bases at J, leaving 3 bases unmatched. The CDR3 region is CASSWGQTYGYTF. Here the CDR3 DNA reads TGTGCCAGCAGCTGGGGACAGACCTATGGCTACACCTTC.

Comment on this clone: The sample holds other DNA sequences that translate to the same CDR3. V usage is TRBV14 and J usage is TRBJ1-1; no clear D. This CDR3 is built from 14 residues. Germline CDR1 SGHDN, CDR2 FVKESK. The V end lost 4 bases, the J end lost 0 bases, and 9 bases lay between the germline ends. CDR3 sequence (DNA): TGTGCCAGCAGCCTGGCGGGCATGAACACTGAAGCTTTCTTT. This codes for CASSLAGMNTEAFF. The whole variable domain, remainder taken from reference TRBV14 and TRBJ1-1, is EAGVTQFPSHSVIEKGQTVTLRCDPISGHDNLYWYRRVMGKEIKFLLHFVKESKQDESGMPNNRFLAERTGGTYSTLKVQPAELEDSGVYFCASSLAGMNTEAFFGQGTRLTVV.

The rearrangement joins TRBV5-1 to TRBJ1-2; perhaps TRBD1 as D (5 bases). The CDR3 loop spans 15 amino acids. Looked up from germline, CDR1 is SGHRS and CDR2 is YFSETQ. Trimming took off 0 bases at V and 1 base at J, with 10 bases between the two ends. CDR3 in amino acids: CASSLGQGLNYGYTF. CDR3 nucleotides: TGCGCCAGCAGCTTGGGTCAGGGCCTTAACTATGGCTACACCTTC.

This clone has a handful of counts. This chain joins TRBV18 and TRBJ1-4; no clear D gene. Trimming cost V 5 bases and J 5 bases, with 6 bases left between them. Germline loops: CDR1 KGHSH, CDR2 LQKENI. The CDR3 totals 12 residues. CDR3 nucleotides: TGTGCCAGCTCAGCGAGCAATGAAAAACTGTTTTTT. This gives the protein CASSASNEKLFF.

The chain employs TRBV25-1 and TRBJ2-1, with 13 bases identical to TRBD2. The CDR3 is 16 amino acids. The ends lost 7 bases at V and 4 bases at J; junction bases unmatched: 7. The germline gives CDR1 MGHDK, CDR2 SYGVNS. CDR3 region: CASNNGGLAGYNEQFF. The CDR3 DNA reads as TGTGCCAGCAACAACGGGGGACTAGCGGGGTACAATGAGCAGTTCTTC.

V usage is TRBV11-2 and J usage is TRBJ1-1; weak D call: TRBD1 (6 bases). Germline CDR1 reads SGHAT; CDR2 reads FQNNGV. With 5 bases removed from V and 2 bases from J, the gap between germline ends came to 9 bases. The length of the CDR3 is 13 residues. CDR3 bases: TGTGCCAGCAGCCGGACAGAAAACACTGAAGCTTTCTTT. As protein: CASSRTENTEAFF.

The rearrangement links TRBV7-8 to TRBJ1-2; D not certain. Trimming shortened V by 1 base and J by 3 bases, and 6 bases separated the two germline ends. Germline CDR1 and CDR2: SGHVS and FQNEAQ. The CDR3 consists of 13 residues. The CDR3 spells CASSLVVDYGYTF. The DNA for the CDR3 is TGTGCCAGCAGCTTAGTAGTGGACTATGGCTACACCTTC.

Concerning this clone itself: A read error may produce the germline difference seen at one junction end. The chain joins TRBV2 to TRBJ2-7; the match to TRBD2 covers 10 bases. CDR3 size: 11 residues. Per the germline V gene, CDR1 is SNHLY and CDR2 is FYNNEI. The CDR3 loop is CASRLTSGVFF. The DNA for the CDR3 is TGTGCCAGCAGACTTACTAGCGGGGTTTTCTTC.

The V and J genes are TRBV28 and TRBJ2-2, with 8 bases fitting TRBD1. The CDR3 is made up of 16 amino acids. The germline V gene has CDR1 MDHEN and CDR2 SYDVKM. Losses at the gene ends were 2 bases for V and 3 bases for J; bases not matched to a gene: 5. CDR3 DNA sequence: TGTGCCAGCAGTTTAAGGGCAGGGGGCCACACCGGGGAGCTGTTTTTT. Its translation: CASSLRAGGHTGELFF.

V usage is TRBV5-1 and J usage is TRBJ2-1, with 9 nucleotides matching TRBD1. Germline V gene sequence: CDR1 SGHRS, CDR2 YFSETQ. The CDR3 sequence is 13 residues long. V was pared by 4 bases and J by 8 bases, with 4 bases of the junction left unmatched. Here the CDR3 reads CASSEQGADEQFF. The CDR3 nucleotides read TGCGCCAGCAGCGAACAGGGGGCCGATGAGCAGTTCTTC.

V usage is TRBV5-1 and J usage is TRBJ2-1; 7 bases match TRBD1. The CDR3 spans 14 residues. Germline-derived CDR1 and CDR2 are SGHRS and YFSETQ. Unmatched junction bases numbered 7, after V lost 4 bases and J lost 6 bases. CDR3 in amino acids: CASSKMTGFNEQFF. The DNA for the CDR3 is TGCGCCAGCAGCAAAATGACAGGGTTCAATGAGCAGTTCTTC.